The sequence of this T cell receptor (beta chain) was determined in a study of blood T cell repertoires in COVID-19 (dated by TCRdb to 2019 to 2021). In terms of the full investigation: Samples covering the acute and convalescent phases of COVID-19 were provided by collaborators in the United States, Italy and Spain. The material from the prospective study consisted of cDNA or gDNA derived from T cells, B-cell-depleted T cells, or PBMCs. The dataset comprised deeply sampled blood TCRbeta repertoires from subjects exposed to, actively infected with, or recovered from COVID-19. The repertoires were made available in a free public database intended to serve as a resource for research on the immune response to SARS-CoV-2. Samples came from the ongoing ImmuneRACE study (first 160 participants) plus 1,254 subjects from 6 global collaborators. A de-identified subject ID, COVID-19 status, age in years and sex were almost always included in the sample metadata. HLA class I and class II types, where available, came from metadata supplied by the sample provider rather than from assay-based typing.

TCRbeta CDR3 regions were amplified from genomic DNA using the immunoSEQ Assay, a bias-controlled multiplex PCR. The authors' pipeline ran thus. The number of nucleated cells in each sample was estimated from the amplification of reference gene primers within the assay. To quantify the absolute abundance of each unique TCRbeta CDR3 rearrangement, sequence reads were collapsed and filtered. For each sample, productive Simpson clonality was calculated as the square root of Simpson's diversity index across productive rearrangements. Here the immuneACCESS table is served through TCRdb, limited to in-frame sequences with V and J called. Missing clones are a known gap in these copies; in checked studies unresolved V genes cover under half, and the rest lacks a known reason. That table is the source of V, J and clone size, and D and trimming were worked out from the DNA. The sample includes roughly 250,000 clones, with about 86% observed a single time. Around 3.2% of the sample belongs to the ten largest clones.

Summary of the overall study and its limitations: Clinical and demographic metadata were provided uncurated, with the amount varying by source and participant.

Taken from the germline V gene, the CDR1 and CDR2 loops are MNHNS and SASEGT. The V end gives up 2 bases and the J end 3 bases, leaving 6 bases in the junction not matched to a gene. From the cysteine through the phenylalanine, the CDR3 covers 16 amino acids. The only DNA kept is the CDR3, 48 bases in frame from the first base. In regard to this clone: This receptor's antigen is unknown. Qualities for individual bases were not recorded, and no much larger clone is one base off.

Whole blood was collected in K2EDTA tubes by collaborating institutions according to the institutions' own protocols. For TCRbeta analysis, collaborators shipped samples as frozen whole blood, isolated PBMCs, or DNA extracted from either of those sample types. This clonotype was sampled from a woman aged 60-75 years with active or convalescent COVID-19. This receptor chain uses TRBV6-1 and TRBJ1-5, with 8 junctional bases fitting TRBD1. Sequenced material: peripheral blood. CDR3 loop: CASSERTGNFNQPQHF. The DNA sequence is TGTGCCAGCAGTGAAAGGACAGGGAACTTCAATCAGCCCCAGCATTTT.